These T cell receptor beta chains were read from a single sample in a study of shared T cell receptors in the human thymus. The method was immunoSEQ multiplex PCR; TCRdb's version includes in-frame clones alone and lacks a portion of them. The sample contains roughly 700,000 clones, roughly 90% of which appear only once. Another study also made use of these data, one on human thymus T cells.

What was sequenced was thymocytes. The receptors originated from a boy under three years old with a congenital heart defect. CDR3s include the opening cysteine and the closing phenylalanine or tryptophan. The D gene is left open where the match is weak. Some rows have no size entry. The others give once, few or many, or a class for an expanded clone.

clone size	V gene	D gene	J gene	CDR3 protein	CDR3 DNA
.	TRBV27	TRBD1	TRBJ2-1	CASSPNLLLGTVLNEQFF	TGTGCCAGCAGTCCGAACCTGCTGCTCGGGACAGTTCTCAATGAGCAGTTCTTC
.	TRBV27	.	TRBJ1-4	CASSLWGRANEKLFF	TGTGCCAGCAGTTTATGGGGCAGAGCAAATGAAAAACTGTTTTTT
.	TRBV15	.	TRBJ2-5	CATSRDLGRGQETQYF	TGTGCCACCAGCAGAGATCTCGGTCGCGGGCAAGAGACCCAGTACTTC
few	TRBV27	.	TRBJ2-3	CASSLHRAPTDTQYF	TGTGCCAGCAGTTTACACAGGGCGCCCACAGATACGCAGTATTTT
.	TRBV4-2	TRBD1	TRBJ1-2	CASSQPGTELNNPSPYGYTF	TGTGCCAGCAGCCAACCCGGGACAGAACTTAACAACCCCTCTCCCTATGGCTACACCTTC
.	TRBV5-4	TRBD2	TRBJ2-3	CASSLVAGASTDTQYF	TGTGCCAGCAGCTTGGTTGCGGGAGCTAGCACAGATACGCAGTATTTT
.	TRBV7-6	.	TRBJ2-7	CASSSRTITEPSYEQYF	TGTGCCAGCAGCTCCCGAACAATTACAGAGCCCTCCTACGAGCAGTACTTC
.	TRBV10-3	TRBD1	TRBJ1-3	CAISESPGQGPGNTIYF	TGTGCCATCAGTGAGTCTCCGGGACAGGGTCCTGGAAACACCATATATTTT
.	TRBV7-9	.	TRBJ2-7	CASSPPRRSYEQYF	TGTGCCAGCAGCCCCCCTAGGCGGTCCTACGAGCAGTACTTC
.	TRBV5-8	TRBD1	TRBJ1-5	CASSGRQGGNQPQHF	TGTGCCAGCAGCGGGAGACAGGGTGGCAATCAGCCCCAGCATTTT
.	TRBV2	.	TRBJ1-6	CASGRVSTLMISPLHF	TGTGCCAGCGGCAGGGTATCCACCCTTATGATTTCACCCCTCCACTTT
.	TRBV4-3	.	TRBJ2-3	CASSQEPGPGGRDTQYF	TGCGCCAGCAGCCAGGAACCCGGACCCGGAGGCCGAGATACGCAGTATTTT
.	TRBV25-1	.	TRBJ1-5	CASSPRGRETDQPQHF	TGTGCCAGCAGCCCGCGGGGTAGAGAGACAGATCAGCCCCAGCATTTT
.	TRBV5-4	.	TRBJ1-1	CASSLVGQGSVTEAFF	TGTGCCAGCAGCTTGGTGGGGCAGGGGAGTGTCACTGAAGCTTTCTTT
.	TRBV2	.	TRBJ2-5	CASSEAKTGKGETQYF	TGTGCCAGCAGTGAAGCGAAGACGGGAAAAGGCGAGACCCAGTACTTC
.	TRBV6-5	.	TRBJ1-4	CASSYEGPNEKLFF	TGTGCCAGCAGTTACGAGGGTCCTAATGAAAAACTGTTTTTT
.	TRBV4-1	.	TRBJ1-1	CASSQGSQGYTEAFF	TGCGCCAGCAGCCAAGGTTCGCAGGGCTACACTGAAGCTTTCTTT
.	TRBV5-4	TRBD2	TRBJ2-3	CASSLKREGLEDTQYF	TGTGCCAGCAGCTTAAAGCGGGAGGGCCTGGAAGATACGCAGTATTTT
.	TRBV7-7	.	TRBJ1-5	CASSLGAGLLGNQPQHF	TGTGCTAGCAGCTTAGGGGCAGGGTTGTTGGGCAATCAGCCCCAGCATTTT
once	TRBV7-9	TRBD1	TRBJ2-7	CASSPRDRSYEQYF	TGTGCCAGCAGCCCGCGGGACAGGTCCTACGAGCAGTACTTC
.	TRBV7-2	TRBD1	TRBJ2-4	CASSSGTGKNIQYF	TGTGCCAGCAGCTCCGGGACAGGGAAAAACATTCAGTACTTC
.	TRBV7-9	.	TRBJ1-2	CASSLRTENYGYTF	TGTGCCAGCAGCTTACGGACAGAGAACTATGGCTACACCTTC
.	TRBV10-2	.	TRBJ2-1	CASRSPRPRLGAVNNEQFF	TGCGCCAGCAGATCACCGAGGCCCCGTCTGGGGGCCGTCAACAATGAGCAGTTCTTC
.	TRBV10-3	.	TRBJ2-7	CAISEPTGVYEQYF	TGTGCCATCAGTGAGCCGACGGGAGTCTACGAGCAGTACTTC
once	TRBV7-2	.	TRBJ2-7	CASSPSRDTTYEQYF	TGTGCCAGCAGCCCGAGCCGGGACACCACCTACGAGCAGTACTTC
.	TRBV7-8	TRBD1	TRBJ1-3	CASSSGTGPKELTGNTIYF	TGTGCCAGCAGCTCTGGGACAGGGCCTAAGGAACTCACTGGAAACACCATATATTTT